This T cell receptor (beta chain) was captured by sequencing in a study of T cells in Graves' hyperthyroidism and ophthalmopathy. The TCR beta CDR3 regions underwent amplification using RNA transcripts as the source. HTBI primers were used for first-round RT-PCR of the TCR CDR3. From the multiplex PCR reads, TCRdb called clonotypes with MiXCR, one entry per CDR3 protein. Of around 700,000 distinct CDR3 sequences listed, roughly a sixth are singletons. The germline CDR1 and CDR2 sequences are SEHNR and FQNEAQ (reference sequence). Trimming shortened V by 2 bases and J by 6 bases, and 13 bases separated the two germline ends. CDR3 length: 15 amino acids.

The chain carries TRBV7-9 and TRBJ1-4; TRBD1 is a possible D gene (5 bases). The sequenced sample was blood. The origin of this receptor is a woman in her forties or fifties with Graves' hyperthyroidism that later progressed to Graves' ophthalmopathy. The CDR3 is CASSLFRGEDEKLFF. The CDR3 nucleotides read TGTGCCAGCAGCTTATTCCGGGGGGAAGATGAAAAACTGTTTTTT.